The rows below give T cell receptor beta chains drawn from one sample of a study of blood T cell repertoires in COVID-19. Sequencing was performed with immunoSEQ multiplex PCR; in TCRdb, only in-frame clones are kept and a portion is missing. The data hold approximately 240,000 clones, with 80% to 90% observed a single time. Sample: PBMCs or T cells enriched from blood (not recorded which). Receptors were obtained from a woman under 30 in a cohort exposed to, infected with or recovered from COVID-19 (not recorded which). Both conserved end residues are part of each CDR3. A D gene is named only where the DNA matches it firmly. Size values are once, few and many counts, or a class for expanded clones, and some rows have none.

CDR3aa: CASSPTGTSEYNEQFF
CDR3nt: TGTGCCAGCAGCCCAACCGGGACTAGCGAATACAATGAGCAGTTCTTC
v_gene: TRBV28
j_gene: TRBJ2-1
d_gene: TRBD2
abundance: -

CDR3aa: CASRFRTDSPRGEQYF
CDR3nt: TGTGCCAGTAGATTCCGGACAGACAGCCCACGAGGGGAGCAGTACTTC
v_gene: TRBV19
j_gene: TRBJ2-7
d_gene: -
abundance: -

CDR3aa: CASTRGRANTGELFF
CDR3nt: TGTGCCAGCACCAGGGGCAGGGCGAACACCGGGGAGCTGTTTTTT
v_gene: TRBV11-2
j_gene: TRBJ2-2
d_gene: -
abundance: -

CDR3aa: CASSSGTGVPGADTQYF
CDR3nt: TGTGCCAGCAGCTCCGGGACAGGTGTCCCGGGAGCAGATACGCAGTATTTT
v_gene: TRBV11-3
j_gene: TRBJ2-3
d_gene: TRBD1
abundance: -

CDR3aa: CASSPGTGYGYTF
CDR3nt: TGTGCCAGCAGTCCCGGGACAGGCTATGGCTACACCTTC
v_gene: TRBV12-3/TRBV12-4
j_gene: TRBJ1-2
d_gene: TRBD1
abundance: -

CDR3aa: CASSLGGGEKLFF
CDR3nt: TGCGCCAGCAGCTTGGGCGGCGGAGAAAAACTGTTTTTT
v_gene: TRBV5-1
j_gene: TRBJ1-4
d_gene: -
abundance: -

CDR3aa: CASSVGGQKNTEAFF
CDR3nt: TGTGCCAGCAGCGTAGGAGGACAGAAGAACACTGAAGCTTTCTTT
v_gene: TRBV9
j_gene: TRBJ1-1
d_gene: -
abundance: -

CDR3aa: CASSEGGQLGTDTQYF
CDR3nt: TGTGCCAGCAGTGAAGGGGGACAGTTAGGCACAGATACGCAGTATTTT
v_gene: TRBV6-1
j_gene: TRBJ2-3
d_gene: TRBD1
abundance: -

CDR3aa: CASSQVVPRDSTGELFF
CDR3nt: TGCGCCAGCAGCCAAGTTGTTCCCCGGGACTCCACCGGGGAGCTGTTTTTT
v_gene: TRBV4-1
j_gene: TRBJ2-2
d_gene: -
abundance: -

CDR3aa: CASSFRDSSYEQYF
CDR3nt: TGTGCCAGCAGCTTCCGGGACAGTTCCTACGAGCAGTACTTC
v_gene: TRBV7-9
j_gene: TRBJ2-7
d_gene: TRBD1
abundance: -

CDR3aa: CSVDRGNYGYTF
CDR3nt: TGCAGCGTCGACAGGGGTAACTATGGCTACACCTTC
v_gene: TRBV29-1
j_gene: TRBJ1-2
d_gene: TRBD1
abundance: -

CDR3aa: CASSTDRGYSPLHF
CDR3nt: TGTGCCAGTAGTACGGACAGGGGGTATTCACCCCTCCACTTT
v_gene: TRBV19
j_gene: TRBJ1-6
d_gene: TRBD1
abundance: -

CDR3aa: CATSRDPPGGLVEQFF
CDR3nt: TGTGCCACCAGCAGAGATCCCCCAGGAGGTCTAGTTGAGCAGTTCTTC
v_gene: TRBV15
j_gene: TRBJ2-1
d_gene: -
abundance: -

CDR3aa: CASSLGRSAGAYEQYF
CDR3nt: TGCGCCAGCAGCTTGGGGAGGTCGGCGGGAGCCTACGAGCAGTACTTC
v_gene: TRBV5-1
j_gene: TRBJ2-7
d_gene: TRBD2
abundance: -

CDR3aa: CASSSTGGNEQFF
CDR3nt: TGTGCCAGCAGCTCGACAGGGGGCAATGAGCAGTTCTTC
v_gene: TRBV7-3
j_gene: TRBJ2-1
d_gene: TRBD1
abundance: -

CDR3aa: CASSSWTGTAYEQYF
CDR3nt: TGTGCCAGCAGCTCGTGGACAGGGACGGCCTACGAGCAGTACTTC
v_gene: TRBV7-8
j_gene: TRBJ2-7
d_gene: TRBD1
abundance: -

CDR3aa: CASGSGLAGSGELFF
CDR3nt: TGTGCTAGTGGTTCGGGACTAGCGGGATCCGGGGAGCTGTTTTTT
v_gene: TRBV12-5
j_gene: TRBJ2-2
d_gene: TRBD2
abundance: few

CDR3aa: CASSDGETTSSRTGELFF
CDR3nt: TGTGCCAGCAGTGACGGTGAGACGACTAGCAGTCGCACCGGGGAGCTGTTTTTT
v_gene: TRBV2
j_gene: TRBJ2-2
d_gene: TRBD2
abundance: -

CDR3aa: CASSEPLGGDTEAFF
CDR3nt: TGTGCCAGCAGTGAGCCATTAGGGGGGGACACTGAAGCTTTCTTT
v_gene: TRBV2
j_gene: TRBJ1-1
d_gene: -
abundance: -

CDR3aa: CASRLDTYTGELFF
CDR3nt: TGTGCCAGCAGGCTGGACACTTACACCGGGGAGCTGTTTTTT
v_gene: TRBV6-5
j_gene: TRBJ2-2
d_gene: -
abundance: -

CDR3aa: CASSPPGSDEQFF
CDR3nt: TGTGCCAGTAGTCCCCCCGGGTCTGATGAGCAGTTCTTC
v_gene: TRBV19
j_gene: TRBJ2-1
d_gene: -
abundance: -

CDR3aa: CASSGQGADYGYTF
CDR3nt: TGTGCCAGCAGTGGACAGGGGGCGGACTATGGCTACACCTTC
v_gene: TRBV2
j_gene: TRBJ1-2
d_gene: TRBD1
abundance: -

CDR3aa: CASSIAAGWRDSYEQYF
CDR3nt: TGTGCCAGTAGTATAGCCGCCGGATGGCGGGACTCCTACGAGCAGTACTTC
v_gene: TRBV19
j_gene: TRBJ2-7
d_gene: -
abundance: -

CDR3aa: CASSTAGASFSHEQYF
CDR3nt: TGTGCCAGCAGCACAGCGGGAGCCTCTTTTTCACACGAGCAGTACTTC
v_gene: TRBV13
j_gene: TRBJ2-7
d_gene: TRBD2
abundance: -